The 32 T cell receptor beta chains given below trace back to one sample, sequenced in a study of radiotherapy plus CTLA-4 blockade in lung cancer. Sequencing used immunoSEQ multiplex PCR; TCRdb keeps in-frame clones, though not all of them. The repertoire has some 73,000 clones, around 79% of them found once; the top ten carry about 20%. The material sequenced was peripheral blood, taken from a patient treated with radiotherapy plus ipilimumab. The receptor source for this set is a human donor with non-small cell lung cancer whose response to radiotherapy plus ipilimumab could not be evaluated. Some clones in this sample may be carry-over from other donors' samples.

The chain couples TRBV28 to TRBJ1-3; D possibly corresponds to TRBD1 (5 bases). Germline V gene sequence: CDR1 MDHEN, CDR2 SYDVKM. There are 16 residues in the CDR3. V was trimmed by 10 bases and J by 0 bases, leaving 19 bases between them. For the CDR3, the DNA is TGTGCCACCCTTTCCTGGGGCATCAGCTCTGGAAACACCATATATTTT. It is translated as CATLSWGISSGNTIYF.

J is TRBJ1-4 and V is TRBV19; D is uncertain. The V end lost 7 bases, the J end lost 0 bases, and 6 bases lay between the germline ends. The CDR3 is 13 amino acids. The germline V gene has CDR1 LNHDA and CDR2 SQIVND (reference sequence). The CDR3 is CASTQATNEKLFF. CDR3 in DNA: TGTGCCAGTACCCAGGCAACTAATGAAAAACTGTTTTTT.

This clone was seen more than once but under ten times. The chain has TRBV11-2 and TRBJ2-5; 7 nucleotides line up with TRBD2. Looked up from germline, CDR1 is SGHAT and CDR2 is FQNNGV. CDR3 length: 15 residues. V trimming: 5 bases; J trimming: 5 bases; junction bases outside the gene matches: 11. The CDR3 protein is CASSLERGLGETQYF. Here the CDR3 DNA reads TGTGCCAGCAGCCTGGAGCGGGGACTGGGTGAGACCCAGTACTTC.

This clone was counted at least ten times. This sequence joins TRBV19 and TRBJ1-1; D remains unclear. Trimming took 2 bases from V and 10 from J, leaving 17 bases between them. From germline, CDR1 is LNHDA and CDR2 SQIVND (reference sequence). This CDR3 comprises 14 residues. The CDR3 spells CASSILGPSGGAFF. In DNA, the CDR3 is TGTGCCAGTAGTATACTTGGTCCCTCCGGAGGAGCTTTCTTT.

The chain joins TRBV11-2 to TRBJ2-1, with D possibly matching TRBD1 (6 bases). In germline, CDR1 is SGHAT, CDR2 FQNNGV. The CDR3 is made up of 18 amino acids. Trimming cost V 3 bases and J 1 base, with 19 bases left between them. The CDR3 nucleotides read TGTGCCAGCAGCTTTCGGGCCCAGGGGACGCGATCCTACAATGAGCAGTTCTTC. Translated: CASSFRAQGTRSYNEQFF. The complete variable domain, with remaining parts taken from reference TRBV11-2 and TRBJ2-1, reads EAGVAQSPRYKIIEKRQSVAFWCNPISGHATLYWYQQILGQGPKLLIQFQNNGVVDDSQLPKDRFSAERLKGVDSTLKIQPAKLEDSAVYLCASSFRAQGTRSYNEQFFGPGTRLTVL.

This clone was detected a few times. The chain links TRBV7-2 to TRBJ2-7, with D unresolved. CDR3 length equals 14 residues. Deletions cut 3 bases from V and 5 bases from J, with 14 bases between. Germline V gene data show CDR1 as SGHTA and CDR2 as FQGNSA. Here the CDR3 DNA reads TGTGCCAGCAGCTTTTCCGGGTACTCGGACGAGCAGTACTTC. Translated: CASSFSGYSDEQYF.

The CDR3 DNA follows: TGCGCCAGCAGCGGGGGATTACGCGCAGGGGGCTACGAGCAGTACTTC. Encoded protein: CASSGGLRAGGYEQYF. This chain links TRBV5-1 with TRBJ2-7; 7 bases match TRBD1. CDR1 and CDR2 from the germline V gene are SGHRS and YFSETQ. This CDR3 has 16 amino acids. V trimming: 4 bases; J trimming: 3 bases; junction bases outside the gene matches: 13.

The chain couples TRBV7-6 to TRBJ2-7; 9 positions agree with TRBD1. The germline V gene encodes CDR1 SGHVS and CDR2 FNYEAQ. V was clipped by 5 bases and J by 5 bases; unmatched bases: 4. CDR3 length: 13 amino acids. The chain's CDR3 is CASSRGQGNEQYF. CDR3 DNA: TGTGCCAGCAGCCGAGGACAGGGGAACGAGCAGTACTTC.

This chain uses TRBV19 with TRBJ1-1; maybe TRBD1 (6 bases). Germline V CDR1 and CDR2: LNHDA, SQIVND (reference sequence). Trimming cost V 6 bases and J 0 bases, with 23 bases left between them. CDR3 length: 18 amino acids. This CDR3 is CASSPQGRGHLMNTEAFF. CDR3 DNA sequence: TGTGCCAGTAGCCCCCAGGGGAGGGGACATCTTATGAACACTGAAGCTTTCTTT.

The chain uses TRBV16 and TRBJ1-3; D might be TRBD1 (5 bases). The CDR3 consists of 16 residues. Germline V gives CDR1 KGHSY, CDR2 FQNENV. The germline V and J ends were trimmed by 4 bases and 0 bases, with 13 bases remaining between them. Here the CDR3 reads CASSRQQVDSGNTIYF. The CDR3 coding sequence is TGTGCCAGCAGCCGCCAACAGGTAGACTCTGGAAACACCATATATTTT.

Here the CDR3 reads CATIKGTSTDTQYF. In DNA form, the CDR3 reads TGTGCCACTATTAAGGGGACTAGCACAGATACGCAGTATTTT. The chain carries TRBV6-1 and TRBJ2-3; tentative D call: TRBD2 (6 bases). The CDR3 sequence is 14 residues long. V shed 10 bases and J shed 0 bases, with 14 bases lying between them. The germline gives CDR1 MNHNS, CDR2 SASEGT.

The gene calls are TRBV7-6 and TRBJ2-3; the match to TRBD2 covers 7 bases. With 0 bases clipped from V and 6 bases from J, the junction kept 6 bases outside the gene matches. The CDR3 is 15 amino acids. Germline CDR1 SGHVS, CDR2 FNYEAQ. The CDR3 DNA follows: TGTGCCAGCAGCTTAGCCGCGGGAGATCCGGATACGCAGTATTTT. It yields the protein CASSLAAGDPDTQYF.

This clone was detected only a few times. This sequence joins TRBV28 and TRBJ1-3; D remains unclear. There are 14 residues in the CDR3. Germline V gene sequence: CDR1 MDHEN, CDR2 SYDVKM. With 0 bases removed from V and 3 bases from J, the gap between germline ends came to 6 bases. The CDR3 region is CASSLWGNGNTIYF. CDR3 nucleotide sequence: TGTGCCAGCAGTTTATGGGGCAATGGAAACACCATATATTTT.

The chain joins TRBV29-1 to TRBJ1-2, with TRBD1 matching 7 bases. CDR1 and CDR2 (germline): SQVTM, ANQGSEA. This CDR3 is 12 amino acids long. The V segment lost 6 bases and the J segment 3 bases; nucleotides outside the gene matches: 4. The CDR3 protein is CSVNRGDYGYTF. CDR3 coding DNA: TGCAGCGTAAACAGGGGAGACTATGGCTACACCTTC.

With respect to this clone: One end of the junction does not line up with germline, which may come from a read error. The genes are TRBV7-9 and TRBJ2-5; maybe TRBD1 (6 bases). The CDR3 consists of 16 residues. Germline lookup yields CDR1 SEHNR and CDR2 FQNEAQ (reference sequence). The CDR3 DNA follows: TGTGCCAGCAGCCTAGCCCGGGACAACCTCGAGGAGACCCAGTACTTC. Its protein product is CASSLARDNLEETQYF.

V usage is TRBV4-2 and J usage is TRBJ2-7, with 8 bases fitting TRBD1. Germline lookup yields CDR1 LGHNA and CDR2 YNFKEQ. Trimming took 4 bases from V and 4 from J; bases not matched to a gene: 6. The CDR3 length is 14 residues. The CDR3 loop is CASSPTGVAYEQYF. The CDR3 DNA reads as TGTGCCAGCAGCCCGACAGGGGTGGCGTACGAGCAGTACTTC.

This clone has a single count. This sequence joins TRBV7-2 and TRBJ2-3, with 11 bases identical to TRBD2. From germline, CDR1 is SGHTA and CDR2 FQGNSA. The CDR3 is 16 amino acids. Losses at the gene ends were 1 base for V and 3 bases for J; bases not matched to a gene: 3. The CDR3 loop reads CASSLGSGGGTDTQYF. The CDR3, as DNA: TGTGCCAGCAGCTTAGGTAGCGGGGGGGGGACAGATACGCAGTATTTT.

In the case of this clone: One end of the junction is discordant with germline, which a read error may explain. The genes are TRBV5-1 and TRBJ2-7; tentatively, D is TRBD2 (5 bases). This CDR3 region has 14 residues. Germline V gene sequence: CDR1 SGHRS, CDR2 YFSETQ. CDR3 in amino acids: CASSERASSCEQYF. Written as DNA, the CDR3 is TGCGCCAGCAGCGAGAGGGCGTCTTCCTGCGAGCAGTACTTC. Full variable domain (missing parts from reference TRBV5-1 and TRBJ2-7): KAGVTQTPRYLIKTRGQQVTLSCSPISGHRSVSWYQQTPGQGLQFLFEYFSETQRNKGNFPGRFSGRQFSNSRSEMNVSTLELGDSALYLCASSERASSCEQYFGPGTRLTVT.

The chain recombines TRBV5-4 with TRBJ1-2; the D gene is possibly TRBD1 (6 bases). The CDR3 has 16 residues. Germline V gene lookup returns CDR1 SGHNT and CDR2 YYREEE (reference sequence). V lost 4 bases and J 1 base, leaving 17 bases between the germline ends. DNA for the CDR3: TGTGCCAGCAGCCCTGGGGCAGGGGTGGGTAACTATGGCTACACCTTC. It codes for CASSPGAGVGNYGYTF.

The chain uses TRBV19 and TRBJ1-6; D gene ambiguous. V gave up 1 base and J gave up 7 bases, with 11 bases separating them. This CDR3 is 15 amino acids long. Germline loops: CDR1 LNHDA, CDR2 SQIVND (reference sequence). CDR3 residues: CASSIGEIRNSPLHF. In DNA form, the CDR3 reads TGTGCCAGTAGTATAGGGGAGATTCGAAATTCACCCCTCCACTTT.

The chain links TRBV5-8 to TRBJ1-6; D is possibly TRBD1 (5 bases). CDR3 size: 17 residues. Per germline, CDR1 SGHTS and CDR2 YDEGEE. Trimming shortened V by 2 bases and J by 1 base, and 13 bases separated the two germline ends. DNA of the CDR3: TGTGCCAGCAGCTTCATCTGGGGGGTGTCCTATAATTCACCCCTCCACTTT. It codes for CASSFIWGVSYNSPLHF.

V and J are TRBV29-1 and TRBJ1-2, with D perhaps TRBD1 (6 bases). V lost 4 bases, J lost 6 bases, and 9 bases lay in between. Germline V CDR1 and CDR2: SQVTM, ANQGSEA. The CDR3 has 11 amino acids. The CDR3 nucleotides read TGCAGCGTTGGGTCAGGGGATGGCTACACCTTC. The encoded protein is CSVGSGDGYTF.

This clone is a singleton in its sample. The CDR3 loop reads CASSLRGLETGELFF. The CDR3 coding sequence is TGTGCCAGCAGCTTGAGGGGGCTGGAGACCGGGGAGCTGTTTTTT. The chain joins TRBV7-2 to TRBJ2-2; 7 bases align to TRBD1. V shed 3 bases and J 5 bases; nucleotides not matched to a gene: 6. The length of the CDR3 is 15 residues. Germline CDR1 is SGHTA and CDR2 is FQGNSA.

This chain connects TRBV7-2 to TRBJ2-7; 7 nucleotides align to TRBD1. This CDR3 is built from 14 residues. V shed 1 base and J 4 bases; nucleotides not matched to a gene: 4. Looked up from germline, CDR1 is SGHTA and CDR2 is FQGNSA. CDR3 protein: CASSLGGQRYEQYF. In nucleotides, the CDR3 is TGTGCCAGCAGCTTAGGGGGACAGCGTTACGAGCAGTACTTC.

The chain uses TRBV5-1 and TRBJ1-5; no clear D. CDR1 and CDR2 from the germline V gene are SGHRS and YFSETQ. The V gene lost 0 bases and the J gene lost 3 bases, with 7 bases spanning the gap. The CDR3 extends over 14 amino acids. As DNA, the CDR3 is TGCGCCAGCAGCTTGGAGCCCCTCAATCAGCCCCAGCATTTT. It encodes CASSLEPLNQPQHF.

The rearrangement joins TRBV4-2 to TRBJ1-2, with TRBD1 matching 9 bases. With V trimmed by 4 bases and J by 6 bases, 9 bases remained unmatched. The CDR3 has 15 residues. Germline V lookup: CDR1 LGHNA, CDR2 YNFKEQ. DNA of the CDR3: TGTGCCAGCAGCCCCGAATGGGACAGGGTCCATGGCTACACCTTC. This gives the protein CASSPEWDRVHGYTF.

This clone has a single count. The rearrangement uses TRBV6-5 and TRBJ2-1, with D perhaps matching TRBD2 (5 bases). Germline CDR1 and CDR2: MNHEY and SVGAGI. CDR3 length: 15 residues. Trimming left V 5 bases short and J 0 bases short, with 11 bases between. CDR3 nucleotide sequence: TGTGCCAGCAGTAGTGGGAGCAACTCCTACAATGAGCAGTTCTTC. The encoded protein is CASSSGSNSYNEQFF.

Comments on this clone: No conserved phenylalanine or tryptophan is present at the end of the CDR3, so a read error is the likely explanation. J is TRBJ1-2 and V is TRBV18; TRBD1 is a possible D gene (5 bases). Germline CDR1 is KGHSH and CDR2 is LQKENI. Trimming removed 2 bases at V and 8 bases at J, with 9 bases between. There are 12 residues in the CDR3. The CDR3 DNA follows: TGTGCCAGCTCACCAGGGGGGTTCGGCTACACCCTC. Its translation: CASSPGGFGYTL.

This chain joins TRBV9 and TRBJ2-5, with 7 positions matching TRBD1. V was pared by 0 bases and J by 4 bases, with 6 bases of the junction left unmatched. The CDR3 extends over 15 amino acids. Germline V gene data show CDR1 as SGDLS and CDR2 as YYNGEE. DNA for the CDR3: TGTGCCAGCAGCGTAGAGGGGGCATGGGGAGAGACCCAGTACTTC. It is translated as CASSVEGAWGETQYF.

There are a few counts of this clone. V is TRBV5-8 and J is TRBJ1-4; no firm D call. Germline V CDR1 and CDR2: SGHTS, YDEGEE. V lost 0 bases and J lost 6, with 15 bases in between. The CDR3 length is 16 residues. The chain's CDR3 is CASSLAAVGLDEKLFF. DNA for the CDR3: TGTGCCAGCAGCTTGGCCGCGGTTGGTTTGGATGAAAAACTGTTTTTT.

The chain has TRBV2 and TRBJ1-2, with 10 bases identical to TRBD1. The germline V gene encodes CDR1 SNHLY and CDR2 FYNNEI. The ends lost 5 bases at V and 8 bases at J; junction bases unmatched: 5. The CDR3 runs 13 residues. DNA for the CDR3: TGTGCCAGCAGTCGACAGGGGGCAGGAGGCTACACCTTC. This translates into CASSRQGAGGYTF. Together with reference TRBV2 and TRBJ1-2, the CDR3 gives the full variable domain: EPEVTQTPSHQVTQMGQEVILRCVPISNHLYFYWYRQILGQKVEFLVSFYNNEISEKSEIFDDQFSVERPDGSNFTLKIRSTKLEDSAMYFCASSRQGAGGYTFGSGTRLTVV.

The CDR3 coding sequence is TGTGCCAGCAGCCCGCGGCACTCCATCTACGAGCAGTACTTC. Protein: CASSPRHSIYEQYF. The chain is built from TRBV7-2 and TRBJ2-5; D remains unclear. Near its end, the DNA agrees better with TRBJ2-7, so the J call may be wrong. This CDR3 comprises 14 residues. In germline, CDR1 is SGHTA, CDR2 FQGNSA.